What follows are 22 T cell receptor beta chains derived from one specimen sequenced in a study of T cell responses to AZD1222 COVID-19 vaccine. The protocol was immunoSEQ multiplex PCR, while the TCRdb copy is restricted to in-frame clones and leaves out a portion. This table has tens of thousands of clones, about 83% appearing once. Sequenced material: peripheral blood, taken on day 0 of AZD1222 vaccination. These receptors all come from an adult in good health.

This chain uses TRBV6-2 or TRBV6-3 with TRBJ1-5; 11 nucleotides line up with TRBD1. CDR1 and CDR2 (germline): MNHEY, SVGEGT. CDR3 length equals 17 residues. V shed 5 bases, J shed 3 bases, and the junction held 9 bases outside the gene matches. The CDR3 sequence is CASSPPLDRGLNQPQHF. The DNA of the CDR3 is TGTGCCAGCAGTCCACCTTTGGACAGGGGGCTCAATCAGCCCCAGCATTTT.

The gene calls are TRBV7-8 and TRBJ2-5; 11 bases are shared with TRBD2. V trimming: 2 bases; J trimming: 4 bases; junction bases outside the gene matches: 3. Germline V gene lookup returns CDR1 SGHVS and CDR2 FQNEAQ. The CDR3 contains 15 residues. The CDR3 protein is CASSLMGLAAETQYF. The CDR3 coding sequence is TGTGCCAGCAGCTTAATGGGACTAGCGGCAGAGACCCAGTACTTC.

This clone was seen more than once but under ten times. The chain links TRBV10-3 to TRBJ1-2, with D possibly being TRBD1 (5 bases). V was clipped by 4 bases and J by 4 bases, with 16 bases between them. In germline, CDR1 is ENHRY, CDR2 SYGVKD. The CDR3 is 15 amino acids. The CDR3 loop is CAISVAGQGSYGYTF. CDR3 nucleotide sequence: TGTGCCATCAGTGTTGCGGGGCAGGGTAGCTATGGCTACACCTTC.

A few counts support this clone. No DNA is shown, since the ends of the CDR3 on it are uncertain; the CDR3 is the one TCRdb lists. The CDR3 sequence is CASSSSGVWNEQFF. This chain links TRBV27 with TRBJ2-1; the table's D call, TRBD2, was not checked against the DNA. With termini counted, the CDR3 has 14 amino acids. Per germline, CDR1 MNHEY and CDR2 SMNVEV (reference sequence).

The chain carries TRBV19 and TRBJ2-1; TRBD2 is a possible D gene (5 bases). Per the germline V gene, CDR1 is LNHDA and CDR2 is SQIVND (reference sequence). This CDR3 has 16 residues. The V gene lost 5 bases and the J gene lost 2 bases, with 16 bases spanning the gap. The CDR3 sequence is CASSPSGAVPYNEQFF. CDR3 DNA sequence: TGTGCCAGTAGTCCGAGCGGAGCTGTCCCCTACAATGAGCAGTTCTTC.

This chain links TRBV18 with TRBJ2-5; the match to TRBD1 covers 7 bases. The CDR3 extends over 13 amino acids. V was clipped by 8 bases and J by 2 bases; unmatched bases: 5. The V gene's germline CDR1 is KGHSH and CDR2 LQKENI. CDR3 residues: CASTRGQQETQYF. The CDR3 region has the DNA TGTGCCAGCACACGGGGACAGCAAGAGACCCAGTACTTC.

This chain connects TRBV27 to TRBJ2-5; 10 bases agree with TRBD1. The germline CDR1 and CDR2 sequences are MNHEY and SMNVEV (reference sequence). The junction had 10 bases not matched to a gene; V was cut back by 7 bases and J by 5 bases. This CDR3 spans 15 amino acids. The CDR3 reads CASKMGTGVMETQYF. The CDR3, as DNA: TGTGCCAGCAAGATGGGGACAGGGGTAATGGAGACCCAGTACTTC.

CDR3 protein: CAISEATGGGEKLFF. The CDR3 DNA follows: TGTGCCATCAGTGAGGCTACAGGGGGAGGAGAAAAACTGTTTTTT. The V gene is TRBV10-3, the J gene TRBJ1-4; TRBD1 agrees at 8 bases. The germline CDR1 and CDR2 sequences are ENHRY and SYGVKD. CDR3 length: 15 residues. V was pared by 2 bases and J by 8 bases, with 7 bases of the junction left unmatched.

CDR3 residues: CASRLGGTGSSYEQYF. CDR3 in DNA: TGTGCCAGCAGACTCGGGGGGACAGGGAGCTCCTACGAGCAGTACTTC. The V and J genes are TRBV5-6 and TRBJ2-7; TRBD1 matches 9 bases. Trimming removed 5 bases from V and 0 bases from J; junction bases left unmatched: 9. This CDR3 has 16 amino acids. The germline V gene has CDR1 SGHDT and CDR2 YYEEEE.

The rearrangement uses TRBV27 and TRBJ1-6; no reliable D call. Germline loops: CDR1 MNHEY, CDR2 SMNVEV (reference sequence). This CDR3 has 17 residues. The V and J ends lost 2 bases and 0 bases respectively, with 11 bases between them. The CDR3 bases are TGTGCCAGCAGTTTAACTTCTGCGAACTCCTATAATTCACCCCTCCACTTT. This codes for CASSLTSANSYNSPLHF.

The chain joins TRBV7-2 to TRBJ2-1; perhaps TRBD2 as D (6 bases). This CDR3 region has 14 residues. V lost 7 bases and J 5 bases, leaving 15 bases between the germline ends. Per germline, CDR1 SGHTA and CDR2 FQGNSA. The CDR3: CASTRRLVDNEQFF. CDR3 coding DNA: TGTGCCAGCACCCGAAGACTAGTTGACAATGAGCAGTTCTTC.

This clone appeared a single time. An end of the junction differs from the germline gene, which may be a read error. The chain has TRBV2 and TRBJ2-7; D uncertain. Germline CDR1 and CDR2: SNHLY and FYNNEI. The CDR3 length is 12 residues. The CDR3 region is CASNPAPGHLSF. The DNA of the CDR3 is TGTGCCAGCAATCCCGCCCCGGGCCACCTTTCCTTC.

Only one count was recorded for this clone. The chain employs TRBV28 and TRBJ1-3; D uncertain. CDR1 MDHEN and CDR2 SYDVKM come from the germline V gene. This CDR3 has 12 residues. V dropped 5 bases and J dropped 4 bases, with 6 bases sitting between them. The CDR3 DNA reads as TGTGCCAGCAGTCTTCGGGGAAACACCATATATTTT. Protein: CASSLRGNTIYF. The full variable domain, in which reference TRBV28 and TRBJ1-3 provide the parts outside the CDR3, is DVKVTQSSRYLVKRTGEKVFLECVQDMDHENMFWYRQDPGLGLRLIYFSYDVKMKEKGDIPEGYSVSREKKERFSLILESASTNQTSMYLCASSLRGNTIYFGEGSWLTVV.

The chain carries TRBV6-5 and TRBJ1-2; D ambiguous. Germline V CDR1 and CDR2: MNHEY, SVGAGI. This CDR3 contains 14 residues. V was pared by 1 base and J by 7 bases, with 13 bases between. DNA of the CDR3: TGTGCCAGCAGTTACTTGGGCAGCCTCGCTGGCTACACCTTC. This translates into CASSYLGSLAGYTF.

This chain joins TRBV4-3 and TRBJ2-7; no clear D gene. Trimming cost V 3 bases and J 1 base, with 10 bases left between them. The CDR3 consists of 14 residues. The germline V gene encodes CDR1 LGHNA and CDR2 YSLEER. The CDR3 DNA sequence: TGCGCCAGCAGCCACCTCCAAGCATCCTACGAGCAGTACTTC. Its translation is CASSHLQASYEQYF.

This clone was seen a handful of times. This chain connects TRBV14 to TRBJ1-2, with unresolved D. The germline CDR1 and CDR2 sequences are SGHDN and FVKESK. Trimming stripped 4 bases from V and 4 bases from J, with 10 bases between. The CDR3 runs 13 residues. The CDR3 loop reads CASSPQKGYGYTF. CDR3 bases: TGTGCCAGCAGCCCCCAAAAAGGCTATGGCTACACCTTC.

The V and J genes are TRBV19 and TRBJ1-5; maybe TRBD1 (5 bases). The CDR3 runs to 13 residues. V was shortened by 5 bases and J by 9 bases, with 14 bases between the two germline ends. Germline V gives CDR1 LNHDA, CDR2 SQIVND (reference sequence). CDR3 sequence: CASSEQGRAPQHF. Written as DNA, the CDR3 is TGTGCCAGTAGTGAGCAGGGACGTGCGCCCCAGCATTTT. The full variable domain, completed using reference TRBV19 and TRBJ1-5, is DGGITQSPKYLFRKEGQNVTLSCEQNLNHDAMYWYRQDPGQGLRLIYYSQIVNDFQKGDIAEGYSVSREKKESFPLTVTSAQKNPTAFYLCASSEQGRAPQHFGDGTRLSIL.

The chain employs TRBV6-1 and TRBJ1-2; D is uncertain. Between the trimmed V and J ends, which lost 0 bases and 3 bases, there was a span of 8 bases. The CDR3 loop spans 14 amino acids. Germline CDR1 MNHNS, CDR2 SASEGT. The CDR3 spells CASSEALAYYGYTF. The CDR3 DNA is TGTGCCAGCAGTGAAGCGCTAGCTTACTATGGCTACACCTTC.

The rearrangement links TRBV19 to TRBJ2-1; D possibly corresponds to TRBD2 (6 bases). The germline gives CDR1 LNHDA, CDR2 SQIVND (reference sequence). The CDR3 runs 13 residues. V was trimmed by 4 bases and J by 13 bases, leaving 17 bases between them. The CDR3 sequence is CASSTSRDSTQFF. CDR3 bases: TGTGCCAGTAGTACCAGCAGGGACTCCACCCAGTTCTTC.

The chain joins TRBV28 to TRBJ1-4; the D gene is possibly TRBD1 (5 bases). From germline, CDR1 is MDHEN and CDR2 SYDVKM. This CDR3 has 13 amino acids. Deletions cut 8 bases from V and 8 bases from J, with 15 bases between. CDR3 sequence (DNA): TGTGCCAGCGAACTGCAGGGTCGAGAAAAACTGTTTTTT. Its protein is CASELQGREKLFF.

This rearrangement joins TRBV5-1 to TRBJ1-2, with D unresolved. This CDR3 comprises 14 residues. V lost 0 bases, J lost 8 bases, and 14 bases lay in between. CDR1 is SGHRS, CDR2 YFSETQ, per germline. CDR3 DNA: TGCGCCAGCAGCTTGGGTCAGGCGCCTCGGGGCTACACCTTC. Residues: CASSLGQAPRGYTF.

V is TRBV4-3 and J is TRBJ2-2; 8 nucleotides agree with TRBD1. The CDR3 sequence is 15 residues long. The junction had 5 bases not matched to a gene; V was cut back by 3 bases and J by 5 bases. CDR1 and CDR2 from the germline V gene are LGHNA and YSLEER. CDR3 sequence: CASSQQGARTGELFF. The CDR3 nucleotides are TGCGCCAGCAGCCAGCAGGGGGCAAGAACCGGGGAGCTGTTTTTT.